This is a list of T cell receptor beta chains from one sample in a study of immune aging and cytomegalovirus after organ transplant. Each CDR3 protein gets one entry after TCRdb re-called the single-cell sequencing reads with MiXCR. The table lists roughly 23,000 distinct CDR3 sequences, just over 35% of them singletons. No cognate antigen is known for these TCRs. The sample consisted of CMV peptide-activated CD4+ and CD8+ T cells sorted from blood, taken at five time points, pooled. These receptors were obtained from a female donor who had a heart transplant and CMV viremia. Both conserved end residues are part of each CDR3. D genes are given only for firm matches. Some rows mark clone size as missing; the rest say once, few, many or name a class of expanded clone.

D: .; J: TRBJ2-7; V: TRBV12-3/TRBV12-4; size: .; DNA: TGTGCCAGCAGTCCCGCGGGGGCCGACTACGAGCAGTACTTC; CDR3: CASSPAGADYEQYF
D: TRBD1; J: TRBJ1-1; V: TRBV6-1; size: many; DNA: TGTGCCAGCAGGTACGACAGGGGGCAAAGGGCCCCTGAAGCTTTCTTT; CDR3: CASRYDRGQRAPEAFF
D: TRBD1; J: TRBJ1-1; V: TRBV28; size: few; DNA: TGTGCCAGCTGGGGGGACAGGGAAATTGAAGCTTTCTTT; CDR3: CASWGDREIEAFF
D: .; J: TRBJ2-2; V: TRBV6-5; size: .; DNA: TGTGCCAGCACTCAGATAGGGGCCGGGGAGCTGTTTTTT; CDR3: CASTQIGAGELFF
D: TRBD2; J: TRBJ2-5; V: TRBV15; size: .; DNA: TGTGCCACCAGCAGGCGGGGGGAAGGGGAGACCCAGTACTTC; CDR3: CATSRRGEGETQYF
D: .; J: TRBJ2-1; V: TRBV2; size: few; DNA: TGTGCCAGCAGTGAAGGGCGGGGCTACAATGAGCAGTTCTTC; CDR3: CASSEGRGYNEQFF
D: TRBD1; J: TRBJ1-2; V: TRBV20-1; size: few; DNA: TGCAGTGCCTCCGCGACAGGGGGCGAGGAAGGCTACACCTTC; CDR3: CSASATGGEEGYTF
D: .; J: TRBJ1-1; V: TRBV18; size: many; DNA: TGTGCCAGCTCACCACCGGTTGGTACAGGGTTGAACACTGAAGCTTTCTTT; CDR3: CASSPPVGTGLNTEAFF
D: TRBD2; J: TRBJ2-3; V: TRBV2; size: .; DNA: TGTACCAGCAGTGATGGACTAGCGGGAGTCGGAGGTACGCAGTATTTT; CDR3: CTSSDGLAGVGGTQYF
D: .; J: TRBJ2-5; V: TRBV20-1; size: once; DNA: TGCAGTGCCGAGGATGGACATGCCAAAGAGACCCCGTACTTC; CDR3: CSAEDGHAKETPYF
D: TRBD1; J: TRBJ2-7; V: TRBV3-1; size: .; DNA: TGTGCCAGCAGCCTTGGGACAGGGGCTACCGAGCAGTACTTC; CDR3: CASSLGTGATEQYF
D: TRBD2; J: TRBJ2-5; V: TRBV12-3/TRBV12-4; size: .; DNA: TGTGCCAGCAGTTTGGGGCGACTAGCACAGTACTTC; CDR3: CASSLGRLAQYF
D: .; J: TRBJ2-5; V: TRBV21-1; size: few; DNA: TGTGCCAGCAGCAATCCGAGACATTCACAAGAGACCCAGTACTTC; CDR3: CASSNPRHSQETQYF
D: .; J: TRBJ1-3; V: TRBV4-3; size: many; DNA: TGCGCCAGCAGCCAAGATGGGGGGGCTGGAAACACCATATATTTT; CDR3: CASSQDGGAGNTIYF
D: TRBD2; J: TRBJ2-1; V: TRBV25-1; size: medium-sized; DNA: TGTGCCAGCTCCCGAATAGGGACTAGCAGTGAGCAGTTCTTC; CDR3: CASSRIGTSSEQFF
D: .; J: TRBJ1-1; V: TRBV5-1; size: few; DNA: TGCGCCAGCAGCTTGTTGAAGGGATTGAACACTGAAGCTTTCTTT; CDR3: CASSLLKGLNTEAFF
D: .; J: TRBJ2-7; V: TRBV20-1; size: .; DNA: TGCAGTGCTACCGTCCTAGGTGGGGCCACCTACGAGCAGTACTTC; CDR3: CSATVLGGATYEQYF
D: TRBD2; J: TRBJ2-7; V: TRBV20-1; size: .; DNA: TGCAGTGCTAGAGTTGAGCGGGGGGGCTACGAGCAGTACTTC; CDR3: CSARVERGGYEQYF
D: .; J: TRBJ1-5; V: TRBV30; size: few; DNA: TGTGCCTGGAGTCCGGGACGGATCCTCGGGGGTCAGCCCCAGCATTTT; CDR3: CAWSPGRILGGQPQHF
D: .; J: TRBJ2-1; V: TRBV5-1; size: few; DNA: TGCGCCAGCAGCTTGGAGGGCCTTTGGAACAATGAGCAGTTCTTC; CDR3: CASSLEGLWNNEQFF
D: TRBD1; J: TRBJ2-7; V: TRBV28; size: .; DNA: TGTGCCAGCAGATTTCAGGGTACAGGGGCCTACGAGCAGTACTTC; CDR3: CASRFQGTGAYEQYF
D: .; J: TRBJ1-5; V: TRBV5-6; size: few; DNA: TGTGCCAGCAGCCAGGGCGGGTCCGGACAGCCCCAGCATTTT; CDR3: CASSQGGSGQPQHF
D: TRBD2; J: TRBJ2-1; V: TRBV11-2; size: .; DNA: TGTGCCAGCAACTCGAGCGGGAATCGCAATGGGCAGTTCTTC; CDR3: CASNSSGNRNGQFF
D: .; J: TRBJ2-7; V: TRBV4-2; size: .; DNA: TGTGCCAGCAGCCAAGAGGCGCTTCCGAGCTCCTACGAGCAGTACTTC; CDR3: CASSQEALPSSYEQYF
D: TRBD2; J: TRBJ2-7; V: TRBV27; size: few; DNA: TGTGCCAGCAGTTTATTAAGCGGGGGTTGGACCATGGAGTACTTC; CDR3: CASSLLSGGWTMEYF
D: .; J: TRBJ2-7; V: TRBV14; size: .; DNA: TGTGCCAGCAGCCAGGATGGCGGCTACTACGAGCAGTACTTC; CDR3: CASSQDGGYYEQYF
D: TRBD2; J: TRBJ2-1; V: TRBV12-3/TRBV12-4; size: medium-sized; DNA: TGTGCCAGCAGTTTAGCGGGACTAGCGGGAGGTGAGCAGTTCTTC; CDR3: CASSLAGLAGGEQFF
D: .; J: TRBJ2-2; V: TRBV6-5; size: .; DNA: TGTGCCACGATCTCAACCGGGGAGCTGTTTTTT; CDR3: CATISTGELFF
D: .; J: TRBJ2-7; V: TRBV12-5; size: .; DNA: TGTGCTAGTGGTTCCCAAATGACTAGTTCGCCGGTTGAGCAGTACTTC; CDR3: CASGSQMTSSPVEQYF
D: TRBD1; J: TRBJ1-1; V: TRBV13; size: .; DNA: TGTGCCACCCTCCGGGGACAGGGGAACACTGAAGCTTTCTTT; CDR3: CATLRGQGNTEAFF
D: TRBD1; J: TRBJ2-7; V: TRBV28; size: few; DNA: TGTGCCAGCAACGAGATGACAGGGGAAGCCTACGAGCAGTACTTC; CDR3: CASNEMTGEAYEQYF
D: .; J: TRBJ2-3; V: TRBV4-2; size: few; DNA: TGTGCCAGCAGCCAAGATCTTGGTCGAGATACGCAGTATTTT; CDR3: CASSQDLGRDTQYF